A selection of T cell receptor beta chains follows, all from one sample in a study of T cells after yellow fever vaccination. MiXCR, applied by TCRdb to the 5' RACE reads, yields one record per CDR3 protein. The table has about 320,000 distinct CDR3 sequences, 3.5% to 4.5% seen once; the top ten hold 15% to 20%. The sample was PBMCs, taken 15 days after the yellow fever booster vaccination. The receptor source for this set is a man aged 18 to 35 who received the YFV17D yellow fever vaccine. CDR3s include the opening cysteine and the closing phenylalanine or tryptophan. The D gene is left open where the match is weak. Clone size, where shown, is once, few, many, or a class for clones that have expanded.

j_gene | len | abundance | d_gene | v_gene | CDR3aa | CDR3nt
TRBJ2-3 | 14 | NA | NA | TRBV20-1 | CSLATRGLSDTQYF | TGCAGTCTAGCCACCCGGGGGTTATCTGATACGCAGTATTTT
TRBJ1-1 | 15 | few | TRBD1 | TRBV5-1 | CASSLLLQGSTEAFF | TGCGCCAGCAGCTTACTCTTACAGGGGTCCACTGAAGCTTTCTTT
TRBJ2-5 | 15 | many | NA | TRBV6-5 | CASSYSIGDSPHQYF | TGTGCCAGCAGTTACTCGATTGGGGACTCCCCACATCAGTACTTC
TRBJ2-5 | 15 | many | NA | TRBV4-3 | CASSQDPQGQETQYF | TGCGCCAGCAGCCAAGATCCCCAGGGGCAAGAGACCCAGTACTTC
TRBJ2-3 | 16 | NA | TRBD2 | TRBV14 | CASSRRSGALKNTQYF | TGTGCCAGCAGCAGGAGGAGCGGGGCCCTTAAGAATACGCAGTATTTT
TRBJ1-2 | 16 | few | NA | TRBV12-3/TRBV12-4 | CASSLSPTGSHYGYTF | TGTGCCAGCAGTTTATCCCCTACGGGGAGCCACTATGGCTACACCTTC
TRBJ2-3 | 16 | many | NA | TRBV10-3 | CAISELNPATTDTQYF | TGTGCCATCAGTGAATTGAACCCTGCAACCACAGATACGCAGTATTTT
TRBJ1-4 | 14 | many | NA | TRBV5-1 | CASSLEGMNEKLFF | TGCGCCAGCAGCTTGGAGGGGATGAATGAAAAACTGTTTTTT
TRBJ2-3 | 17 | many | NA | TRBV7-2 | CASSHNGLRGSTDTQYF | TGTGCCAGCAGCCATAACGGGTTACGGGGGAGCACAGATACGCAGTATTTT
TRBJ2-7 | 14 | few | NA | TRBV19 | CASSLAGSGYEQYF | TGTGCCAGTAGTCTGGCGGGATCAGGATACGAGCAGTACTTC
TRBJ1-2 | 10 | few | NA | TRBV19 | CASGRNGYTF | TGTGCCAGCGGAAGGAATGGCTACACCTTC
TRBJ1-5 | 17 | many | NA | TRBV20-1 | CSARDSHLVRGNQPQHF | TGCAGTGCTAGAGATTCCCATTTGGTAAGGGGCAATCAGCCCCAGCATTTT
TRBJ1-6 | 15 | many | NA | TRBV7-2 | CASSSLGGPGSPLHF | TGTGCCAGCAGCTCGCTCGGGGGGCCTGGATCACCCCTCCACTTT
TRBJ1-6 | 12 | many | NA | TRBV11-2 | CASSSQVVRLHF | TGTGCCAGCAGCTCGCAAGTTGTCCGCCTCCACTTT
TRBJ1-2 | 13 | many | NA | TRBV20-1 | CSAILDSNYGYTF | TGCAGTGCTATCCTTGACAGTAACTATGGCTACACCTTC
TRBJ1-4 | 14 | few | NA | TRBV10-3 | CAISEGRDNEKLFF | TGTGCCATCAGTGAGGGAAGGGATAATGAAAAACTGTTTTTT
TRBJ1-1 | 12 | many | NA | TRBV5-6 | CASSPLGAGAFF | TGTGCCAGCAGCCCACTCGGGGCCGGAGCTTTCTTT
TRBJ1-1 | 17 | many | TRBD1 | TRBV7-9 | CASSFGTGRLLGISAFF | TGTGCCAGCAGCTTTGGGACAGGGAGGCTTCTCGGGATATCGGCTTTCTTT
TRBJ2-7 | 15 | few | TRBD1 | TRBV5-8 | CASSGPRGLSYEQYF | TGTGCCAGCAGTGGTCCAAGGGGGCTCAGCTACGAGCAGTACTTC
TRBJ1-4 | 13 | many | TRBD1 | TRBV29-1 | CSVVVQGNEKLFF | TGCAGCGTTGTGGTACAGGGGAATGAAAAACTGTTTTTT
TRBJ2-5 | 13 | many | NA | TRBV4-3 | CASSQAGGGTQYF | TGCGCCAGCAGCCAAGCGGGTGGGGGGACCCAGTACTTC
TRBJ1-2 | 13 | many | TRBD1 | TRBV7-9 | CASRPTGLDGYTF | TGTGCCAGCAGACCGACAGGGTTGGATGGCTACACCTTC
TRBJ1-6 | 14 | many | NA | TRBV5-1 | CASSFGSENSPLHF | TGCGCCAGCAGCTTCGGCAGTGAGAATTCACCCCTCCACTTT
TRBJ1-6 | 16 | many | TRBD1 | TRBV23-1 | CASSQAGQQVNSPLHF | TGCGCCAGCAGTCAGGCGGGACAGCAGGTTAATTCACCCCTCCACTTT
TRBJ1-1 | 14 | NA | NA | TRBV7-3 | CASSPLGIDTEAFF | TGTGCCAGCAGCCCCCTCGGCATAGACACTGAAGCTTTCTTT
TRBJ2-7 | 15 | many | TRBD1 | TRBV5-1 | CASSLTGGPSYEQYF | TGCGCCAGCAGCTTGACAGGGGGTCCCTCCTACGAGCAGTACTTC
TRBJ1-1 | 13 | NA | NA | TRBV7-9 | CASSQGQAREAFF | TGTGCCAGCAGCCAAGGACAAGCTCGGGAAGCTTTCTTT
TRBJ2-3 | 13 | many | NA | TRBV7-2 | CASTIGGTDTQYF | TGTGCCAGCACGATAGGAGGCACAGATACGCAGTATTTT
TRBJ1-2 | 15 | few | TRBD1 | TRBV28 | CASSPPTGTGNGYTF | TGTGCCAGCAGTCCCCCTACCGGGACAGGGAATGGCTACACCTTC
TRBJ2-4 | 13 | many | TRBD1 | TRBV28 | CASSRQGANIQYF | TGTGCCAGCAGCCGACAGGGGGCGAACATTCAGTACTTC
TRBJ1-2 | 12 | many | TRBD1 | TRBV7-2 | CASSLAGQVLRF | TGTGCCAGCAGCTTAGCCGGACAGGTCCTACGATTC
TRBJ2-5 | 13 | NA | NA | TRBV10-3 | CAISDLGQETQYF | TGTGCCATCAGTGATTTAGGACAAGAGACCCAGTACTTC
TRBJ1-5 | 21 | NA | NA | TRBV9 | CASSKHLTSGPNDSVPPPQHF | TGTGCCAGCAGCAAACACTTAACCTCGGGACCCAATGATTCCGTCCCACCGCCCCAGCATTTT
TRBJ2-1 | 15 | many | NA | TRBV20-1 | CSARDSTGPYNEQFF | TGCAGTGCTAGAGATTCGACAGGCCCCTACAATGAGCAGTTCTTC
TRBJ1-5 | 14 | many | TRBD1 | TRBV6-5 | CASSLTGVGQPQHF | TGTGCCAGCAGCCTAACAGGGGTGGGTCAGCCCCAGCATTTT
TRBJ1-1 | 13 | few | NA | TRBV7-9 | CASSAQGLTEAFF | TGTGCCAGCAGCGCTCAGGGGTTGACTGAAGCTTTCTTT
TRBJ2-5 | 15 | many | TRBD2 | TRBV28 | CASSPEAGGQWAQYF | TGTGCCAGCAGTCCCGAGGCGGGGGGGCAATGGGCCCAGTACTTC
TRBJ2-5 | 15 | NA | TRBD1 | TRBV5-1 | CASSLGQGVEETQYF | TGCGCCAGCAGCTTGGGGCAGGGGGTAGAAGAGACCCAGTACTTC
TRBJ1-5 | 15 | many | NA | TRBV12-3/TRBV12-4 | CASSLTPGHRPPQHF | TGTGCCAGCAGTTTAACCCCGGGGCATCGACCGCCCCAGCATTTT
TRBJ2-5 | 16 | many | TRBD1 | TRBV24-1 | CATSDGTGEDQETQYF | TGTGCCACCAGTGACGGGACAGGGGAAGACCAAGAGACCCAGTACTTC
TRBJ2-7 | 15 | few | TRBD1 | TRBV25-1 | CASSEYKTGYYEQYF | TGTGCCAGCAGTGAATATAAGACAGGGTACTACGAGCAGTACTTC
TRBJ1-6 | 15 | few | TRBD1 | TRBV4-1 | CASSLLRDSNSPLHF | TGCGCCAGCAGCCTACTCCGGGACAGCAATTCACCCCTCCACTTT
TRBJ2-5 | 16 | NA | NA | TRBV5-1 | CASTQKNSGWQETQYF | TGCGCCAGCACCCAAAAGAATTCAGGGTGGCAGGAGACCCAGTACTTC
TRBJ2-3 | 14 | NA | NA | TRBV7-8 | CASSLAVGPDTQYF | TGTGCCAGCAGCTTAGCGGTTGGCCCCGATACGCAGTATTTT
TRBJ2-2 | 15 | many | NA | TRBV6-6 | CASSHAPSYTGELFF | TGTGCCAGCAGCCACGCCCCTTCCTACACCGGGGAGCTGTTTTTT
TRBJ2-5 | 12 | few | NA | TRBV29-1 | CSAVRVQETQYF | TGCAGCGCCGTAAGGGTCCAAGAGACCCAGTACTTC
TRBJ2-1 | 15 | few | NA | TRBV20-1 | CSATTPGFSYNEQFF | TGCAGTGCGACAACTCCGGGATTTAGCTACAATGAGCAGTTCTTC
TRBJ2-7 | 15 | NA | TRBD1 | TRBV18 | CASSPGTGIVNEQYF | TGTGCCAGCTCACCAGGGACAGGGATCGTAAACGAGCAGTACTTC
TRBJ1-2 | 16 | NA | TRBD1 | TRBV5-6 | CASSLGSRAGGSGYTF | TGTGCCAGCAGCTTGGGTTCGCGTGCAGGGGGATCTGGCTACACCTTC
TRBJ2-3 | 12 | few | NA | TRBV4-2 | CASRGEGVTQYF | TGTGCCAGCAGAGGAGAAGGCGTTACGCAGTATTTT
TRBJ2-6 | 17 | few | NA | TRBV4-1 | CASRGSGTLAGANVLTF | TGCGCCAGCAGAGGGAGTGGGACGTTGGCTGGGGCCAACGTCCTGACTTTC
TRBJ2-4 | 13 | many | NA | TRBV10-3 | CAAREGQSNIQYF | TGTGCCGCCCGAGAGGGTCAGAGCAACATTCAGTACTTC
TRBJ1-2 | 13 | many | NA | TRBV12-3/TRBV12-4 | CASSLGPNYGYTF | TGTGCCAGCAGTTTAGGGCCTAACTATGGCTACACCTTC
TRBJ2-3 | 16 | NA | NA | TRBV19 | CASSMLKKGPADTQYF | TGTGCCAGTAGTATGTTAAAGAAGGGGCCGGCAGATACGCAGTATTTT
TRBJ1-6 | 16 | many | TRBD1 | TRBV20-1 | CSARPTGGLFNSPLHF | TGCAGTGCGAGACCGACAGGGGGCCTTTTTAATTCACCCCTCCACTTT
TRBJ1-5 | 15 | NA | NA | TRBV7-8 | CASSFRVPINQPQHF | TGTGCCAGCAGCTTTCGAGTCCCTATAAACCAGCCCCAGCATTTT